In this sample, the clone carrying this TCR beta chain turned up many times. Its antigen remains unidentified. The sample originates from a study of T cells in Graves' hyperthyroidism and ophthalmopathy. The study's findings and limits: Among clonotypes expanded in thyroid above 0.001, most were also found in blood.

TCR beta CDR3 regions were amplified from RNA. The HTBI set primed first-round TCR CDR3 RT-PCR. Using its own MiXCR run on the multiplex PCR reads, TCRdb lists one record per CDR3 protein. The data hold approximately 500,000 distinct CDR3 sequences, with 40% to 55% observed a single time. The junction had 1 base not matched to a gene; V was cut back by 0 bases and J by 3 bases. The CDR3 has 14 amino acids. Germline loops: CDR1 SGHTA, CDR2 FQGTGA. No ophthalmopathy progression within 18 months constituted stable Graves' hyperthyroidism. The chain uses TRBV7-3 and TRBJ2-7; 8 nucleotides agree with TRBD2. Source material: peripheral blood or thyroid tissue (not recorded which). This receptor was identified in a woman aged 18-30 years with Graves' hyperthyroidism. CDR3 sequence: CASSLTSGVYEQYF. The CDR3, as DNA: TGTGCCAGCAGCTTAACTAGCGGGGTCTACGAGCAGTACTTC.